These 13 T cell receptor beta chains originate from one sample sequenced in a study of blood T cell repertoires in COVID-19. Assay used: immunoSEQ multiplex PCR; TCRdb lists only in-frame clones, some missing. Of fewer than 200,000 clones in the sample, approximately 80% are singletons; the top ten hold around 7.9%. The sequencing input was peripheral blood. Every receptor here comes from a woman aged 50 to 65 with active or convalescent COVID-19.

This clone showed up just a few times. The chain employs TRBV6-2 or TRBV6-3 and TRBJ1-5; possibly TRBD1 for D (6 bases). The CDR3 consists of 17 residues. V was shortened by 6 bases and J by 1 base, with 19 bases between the two germline ends. CDR1 and CDR2 from the germline V gene are MNHEY and SVGEGT. The CDR3 loop is CASSHGFSQGSNQPQHF. CDR3 coding DNA: TGTGCCAGCAGCCACGGATTTTCACAGGGCAGCAATCAGCCCCAGCATTTT.

This clone was recorded many times. The V call is TRBV6-5, the J call TRBJ1-6, with 8 bases matching TRBD1. The CDR3 covers 15 residues. The junction had 10 bases not matched to a gene; V was cut back by 6 bases and J by 9 bases. Germline V CDR1 and CDR2: MNHEY, SVGAGI. The CDR3 here is CASRTGQGFSSPLHF. DNA for the CDR3: TGTGCCAGCAGGACCGGACAGGGATTTAGTTCACCCCTCCACTTT.

The chain combines TRBV6-2 or TRBV6-3 with TRBJ1-5; TRBD1 is a possible D gene (6 bases). Germline CDR1 reads MNHEY; CDR2 reads SVGEGT. The CDR3 consists of 16 residues. V was shortened by 0 bases and J by 3 bases, with 12 bases between the two germline ends. In nucleotides, the CDR3 is TGTGCCAGCAGTTACTCTCGGACAGTGGACAATCAGCCCCAGCATTTT. Amino acid sequence: CASSYSRTVDNQPQHF.

V is TRBV19 and J is TRBJ1-5, with TRBD1 matching over 9 bases. After removal of 5 bases from V and 6 bases from J, the junction contained 5 bases not matched to a gene. There are 14 residues in the CDR3. Germline lookup yields CDR1 LNHDA and CDR2 SQIVND (reference sequence). CDR3 sequence: CASSPRQGGQPQHF. The CDR3 nucleotides read TGTGCCAGTAGTCCGCGACAGGGGGGTCAGCCCCAGCATTTT.

This clone showed up just a few times. The J gene is TRBJ1-6, the V gene TRBV19; TRBD1 matches 8 bases. Germline V gene data show CDR1 as LNHDA and CDR2 as SQIVND (reference sequence). The CDR3 loop spans 16 amino acids. J gave up 14 bases and V 5 bases, and 17 bases lay outside the gene matches. CDR3 in DNA: TGTGCCAGTAGTGCAGCCGGGACAGGAGGGCATATGTCCCTCCACTTT. As protein: CASSAAGTGGHMSLHF.

The chain has TRBV21-1 and TRBJ2-6; the D call of TRBD2 is as the table states it, not checked on the DNA. TRBV21-1 is marked as a pseudogene. The CDR3 consists of 15 residues. CDR3 in DNA: TGTGCCAGCAGCCGGGGGAGAGGGGGGGCCAACGTCCTGACTTTC. It encodes CASSRGRGGANVLTF.

The rearrangement uses TRBV29-1 and TRBJ2-1, with 11 bases identical to TRBD1. CDR3 length: 12 residues. Germline assignment: CDR1 SQVTM and CDR2 ANQGSEA. CDR3 DNA: TGCATCGACGGGACAGGGGGCAATGAGCAGTTCTTC. This gives the protein CIDGTGGNEQFF.

This clone showed up just a few times. The gene calls are TRBV5-4 and TRBJ1-2; D unclear. The CDR3 contains 15 residues. Germline lookup yields CDR1 SGHNT and CDR2 YYREEE (reference sequence). Trimming cost V 4 bases and J 2 bases, with 15 bases left between them. The CDR3 region is CASSPAENRNYGYTF. For the CDR3, the DNA is TGTGCCAGCAGCCCAGCGGAGAATAGAAACTATGGCTACACCTTC.

The V call is TRBV2, the J call TRBJ1-1; TRBD1 aligns across 10 bases. The V segment lost 3 bases and the J segment 11 bases; nucleotides outside the gene matches: 12. The germline gives CDR1 SNHLY, CDR2 FYNNEI. The CDR3 sequence is 15 residues long. The chain's CDR3 is CASSDSRTGGLRAFF. The CDR3 bases are TGTGCCAGCAGTGATAGTAGGACAGGGGGTTTGAGGGCTTTCTTT.

This chain connects TRBV7-3 to TRBJ2-1, with 9 bases lining up with TRBD2. The V gene's germline CDR1 is SGHTA and CDR2 FQGTGA. The CDR3 has 14 residues. The ends lost 2 bases at V and 10 bases at J; junction bases unmatched: 6. The CDR3 nucleotides read TGTGCCAGCAGCTTAGATCCGGCGGGAGGGGAGCAGTTCTTC. It yields the protein CASSLDPAGGEQFF. Looking up the rest from reference TRBV7-3 and TRBJ2-1 gives the full variable domain: GAGVSQTPSNKVTEKGKYVELRCDPISGHTALYWYRQSLGQGPEFLIYFQGTGAADDSGLPNDRFFAVRPEGSVSTLKIQRTERGDSAVYLCASSLDPAGGEQFFGPGTRLTVL.

Here the CDR3 reads CAISDSGSGGAVDYGYTF. As DNA, the CDR3 is TGTGCCATCAGTGACTCGGGGTCAGGGGGCGCCGTCGACTATGGCTACACCTTC. The chain links TRBV10-3 to TRBJ1-2; 8 bases line up with TRBD1. The V gene end was trimmed by 3 bases and the J gene end by 3 bases; junction bases not matched to a gene: 15. Germline CDR1 reads ENHRY; CDR2 reads SYGVKD. This CDR3 region has 18 residues.

This rearrangement joins TRBV27 to TRBJ1-1, with 8 bases that match TRBD1. The CDR3 sequence is 15 residues long. In germline, CDR1 is MNHEY, CDR2 SMNVEV (reference sequence). After removal of 2 bases from V and 3 bases from J, the junction contained 5 bases not matched to a gene. The CDR3 DNA sequence: TGTGCCAGCAGTTTAGTCAGGGGGCGGGACACTGAAGCTTTCTTT. Amino acids: CASSLVRGRDTEAFF.

This clone was counted a few times. The rearrangement joins TRBV7-3 to TRBJ2-7; D is unclear. V lost 6 bases and J 1 base, leaving 19 bases between the germline ends. Germline V gives CDR1 SGHTA, CDR2 FQGTGA. This CDR3 contains 16 residues. Here the CDR3 DNA reads TGTGCCAGCAGTACGGCCATGTACAGTTCATCCTACGAGCAGTACTTC. It is translated as CASSTAMYSSSYEQYF.